This T cell receptor beta chain was recovered during a study of blood T cells in healthy people across ages. As for the study in general: Capturing about one barcoded beta molecule per two T cells was achieved by template switching.

V lost 2 bases and J lost 2, with 10 bases in between. Looked up from germline, CDR1 is LGHDT and CDR2 is YNNKEL (reference sequence). This CDR3 contains 15 residues. PCR was performed a second time for about 6 to 11 cycles using a sample-barcoded 5' primer and a J-beta primer mix. TCRdb itself ran the 5' RACE reads through MiXCR, one entry per CDR3 protein. Among about 800,000 distinct CDR3 sequences listed, approximately 25% were seen once. These data are also associated with another study on T cells of mothers and their children.

V gene TRBV3-1 combines with J gene TRBJ2-1; D gene ambiguous. The receptor comes from a boy between 5 and 17 years old in good health. The specimen sequenced was blood. CDR3 in DNA: TGTGCCAGCAGCCAACCAGGCCAGACCTACAATGAGCAGTTCTTC. Protein: CASSQPGQTYNEQFF.